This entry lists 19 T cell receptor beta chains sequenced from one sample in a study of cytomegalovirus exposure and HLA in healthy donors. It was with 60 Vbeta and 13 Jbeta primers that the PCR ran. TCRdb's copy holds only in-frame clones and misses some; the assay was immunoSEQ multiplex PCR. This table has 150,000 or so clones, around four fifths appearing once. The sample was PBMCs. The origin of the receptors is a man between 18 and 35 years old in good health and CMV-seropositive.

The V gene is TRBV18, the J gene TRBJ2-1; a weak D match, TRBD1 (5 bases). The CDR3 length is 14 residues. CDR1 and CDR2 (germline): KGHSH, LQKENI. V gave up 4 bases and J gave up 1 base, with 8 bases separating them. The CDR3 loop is CASSLQVSYNEQFF. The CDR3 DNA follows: TGTGCCAGCTCACTACAGGTATCCTACAATGAGCAGTTCTTC.

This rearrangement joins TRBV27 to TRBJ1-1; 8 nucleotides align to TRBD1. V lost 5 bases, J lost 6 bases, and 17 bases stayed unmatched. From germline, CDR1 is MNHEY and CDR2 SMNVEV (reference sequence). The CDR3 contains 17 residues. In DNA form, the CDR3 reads TGTGCCAGCAGTCACCAGGGTTCTGGCAGGGGGCTCTCTGAAGCTTTCTTT. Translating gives CASSHQGSGRGLSEAFF.

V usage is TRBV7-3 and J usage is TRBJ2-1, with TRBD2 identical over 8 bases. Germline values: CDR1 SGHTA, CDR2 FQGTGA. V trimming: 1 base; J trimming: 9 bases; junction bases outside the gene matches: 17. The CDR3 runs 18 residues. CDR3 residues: CASSLIGTSGTRRGEQFF. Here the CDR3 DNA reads TGTGCCAGCAGCTTAATCGGGACTAGTGGGACACGCCGGGGTGAGCAGTTCTTC.

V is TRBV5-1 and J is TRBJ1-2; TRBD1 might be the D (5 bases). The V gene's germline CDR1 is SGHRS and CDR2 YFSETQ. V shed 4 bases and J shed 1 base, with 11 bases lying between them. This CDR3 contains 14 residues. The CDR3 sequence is CASSQGAINYGYTF. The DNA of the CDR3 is TGCGCCAGCAGCCAAGGGGCTATTAACTATGGCTACACCTTC.

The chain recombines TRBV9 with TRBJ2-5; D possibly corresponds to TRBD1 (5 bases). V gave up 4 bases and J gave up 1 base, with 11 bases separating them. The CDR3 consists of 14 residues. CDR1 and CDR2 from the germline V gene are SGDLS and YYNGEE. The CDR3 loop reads CASSRRDSQETQYF. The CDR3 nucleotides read TGTGCCAGCAGCCGCCGCGACAGCCAAGAGACCCAGTACTTC.

The CDR3 coding sequence is TGTGCCAGTTGTGGAGGACGAGAGAGCACTGAAGCTTTCTTT. Translating gives CASCGGRESTEAFF. The chain couples TRBV7-9 to TRBJ1-1, with unresolved D. Germline CDR1 and CDR2: SEHNR and FQNEAQ (reference sequence). This CDR3 is built from 14 residues. The V end lost 9 bases, the J end lost 4 bases, and 18 bases lay between the germline ends.

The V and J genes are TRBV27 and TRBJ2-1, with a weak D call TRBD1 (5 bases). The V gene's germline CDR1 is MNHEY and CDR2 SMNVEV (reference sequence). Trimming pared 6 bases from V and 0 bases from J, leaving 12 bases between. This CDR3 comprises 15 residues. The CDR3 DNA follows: TGTGCCAGCAGCTTGACAGTGAACTCCTACAATGAGCAGTTCTTC. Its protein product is CASSLTVNSYNEQFF.

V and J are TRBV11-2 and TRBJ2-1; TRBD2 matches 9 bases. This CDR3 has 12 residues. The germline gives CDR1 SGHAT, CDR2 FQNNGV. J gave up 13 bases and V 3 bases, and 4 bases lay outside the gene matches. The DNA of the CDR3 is TGTGCCAGCAGCTTTAGCGGGAGACGTCAGTTCTTC. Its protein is CASSFSGRRQFF. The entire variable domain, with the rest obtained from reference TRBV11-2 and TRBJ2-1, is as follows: EAGVAQSPRYKIIEKRQSVAFWCNPISGHATLYWYQQILGQGPKLLIQFQNNGVVDDSQLPKDRFSAERLKGVDSTLKIQPAKLEDSAVYLCASSFSGRRQFFGPGTRLTVL.

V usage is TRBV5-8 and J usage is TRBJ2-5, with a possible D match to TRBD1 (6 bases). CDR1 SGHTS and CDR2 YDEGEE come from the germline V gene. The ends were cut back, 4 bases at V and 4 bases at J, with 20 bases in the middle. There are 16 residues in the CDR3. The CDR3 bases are TGTGCCAGCAGCCCCTCAACAGGGATAGTCGGAGAGACCCAGTACTTC. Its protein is CASSPSTGIVGETQYF.

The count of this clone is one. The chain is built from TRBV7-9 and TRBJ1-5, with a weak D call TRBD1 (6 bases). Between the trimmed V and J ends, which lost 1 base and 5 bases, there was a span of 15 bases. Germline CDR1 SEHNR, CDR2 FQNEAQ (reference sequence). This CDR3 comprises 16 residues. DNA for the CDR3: TGTGCCAGCAGCTTAGGGGTTGGGGGCGATGATCAGCCCCAGCATTTT. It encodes CASSLGVGGDDQPQHF.

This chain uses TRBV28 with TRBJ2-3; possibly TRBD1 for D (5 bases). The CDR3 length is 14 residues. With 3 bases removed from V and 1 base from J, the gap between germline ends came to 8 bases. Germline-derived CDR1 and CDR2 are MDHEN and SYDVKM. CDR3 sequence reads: CASSFDSGTDTQYF. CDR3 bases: TGTGCCAGCAGTTTTGACAGCGGCACAGATACGCAGTATTTT.

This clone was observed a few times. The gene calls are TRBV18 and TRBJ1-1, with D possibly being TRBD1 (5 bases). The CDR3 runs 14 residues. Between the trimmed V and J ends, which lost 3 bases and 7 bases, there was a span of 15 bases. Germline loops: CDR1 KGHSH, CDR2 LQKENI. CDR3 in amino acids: CASSPSLPGDEAFF. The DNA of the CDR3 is TGTGCCAGCTCACCTTCTCTGCCGGGGGATGAAGCTTTCTTT.

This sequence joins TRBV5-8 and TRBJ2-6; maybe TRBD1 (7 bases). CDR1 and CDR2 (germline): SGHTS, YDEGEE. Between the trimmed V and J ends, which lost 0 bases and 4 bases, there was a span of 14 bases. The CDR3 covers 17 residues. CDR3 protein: CASSLVGGGSGANVLTF. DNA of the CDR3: TGTGCCAGCAGCTTGGTTGGAGGGGGCTCCGGGGCCAACGTCCTGACTTTC.

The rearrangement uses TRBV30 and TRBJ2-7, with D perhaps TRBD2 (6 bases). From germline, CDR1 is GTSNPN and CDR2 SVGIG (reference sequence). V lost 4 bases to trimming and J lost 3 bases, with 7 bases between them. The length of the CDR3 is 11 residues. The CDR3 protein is CAWTSVYEQYF. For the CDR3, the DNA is TGTGCCTGGACTAGCGTCTACGAGCAGTACTTC.

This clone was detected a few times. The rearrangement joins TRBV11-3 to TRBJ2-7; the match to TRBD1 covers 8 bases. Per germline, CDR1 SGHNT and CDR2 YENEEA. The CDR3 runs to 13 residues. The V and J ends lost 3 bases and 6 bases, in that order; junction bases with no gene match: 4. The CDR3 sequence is CASSFRQGSEQYF. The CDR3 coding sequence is TGTGCCAGCAGCTTTCGACAGGGGTCCGAGCAGTACTTC.

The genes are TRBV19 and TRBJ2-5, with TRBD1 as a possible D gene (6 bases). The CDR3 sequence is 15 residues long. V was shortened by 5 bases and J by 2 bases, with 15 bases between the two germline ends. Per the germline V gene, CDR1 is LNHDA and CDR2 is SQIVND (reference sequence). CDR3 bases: TGTGCCAGTAGTCCGACAGGATACGTGCAAGAGACCCAGTACTTC. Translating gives CASSPTGYVQETQYF.

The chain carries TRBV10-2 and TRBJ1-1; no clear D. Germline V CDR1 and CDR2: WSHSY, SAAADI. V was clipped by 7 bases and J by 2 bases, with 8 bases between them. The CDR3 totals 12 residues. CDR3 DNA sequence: TGCGCCAGCAACTCACCTAACACTGAAGCTTTCTTT. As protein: CASNSPNTEAFF.

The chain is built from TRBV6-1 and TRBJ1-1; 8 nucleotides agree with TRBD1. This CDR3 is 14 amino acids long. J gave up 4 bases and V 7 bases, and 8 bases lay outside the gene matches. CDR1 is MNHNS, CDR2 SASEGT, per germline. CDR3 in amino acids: CASIQGAFGTEAFF. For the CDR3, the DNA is TGTGCCAGCATCCAGGGGGCCTTTGGCACTGAAGCTTTCTTT.

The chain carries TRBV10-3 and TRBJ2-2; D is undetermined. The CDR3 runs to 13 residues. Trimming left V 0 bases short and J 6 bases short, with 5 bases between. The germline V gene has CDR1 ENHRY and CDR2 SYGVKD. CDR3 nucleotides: TGTGCCATCAGTGAGTCGAGAGCCGGGGAGCTGTTTTTT. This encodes CAISESRAGELFF.